This T cell receptor (beta chain) originates from a study of blood T cell repertoires in COVID-19 (dated by TCRdb to 2020 to 2021). Regarding the complete study: Samples covering the acute and convalescent phases of COVID-19 were provided by collaborators in the United States, Italy and Spain. The material from the prospective study consisted of cDNA or gDNA derived from T cells, B-cell-depleted T cells, or PBMCs. A de-identified subject ID, COVID-19 status, age in years and sex were almost always included in the sample metadata. The repertoires were made available in a free public database intended to serve as a resource for research on the immune response to SARS-CoV-2. Subjects who had been exposed to COVID-19, were actively infected with it, or had recovered from it provided the deeply sampled blood TCRbeta repertoires that made up the dataset. The samples were drawn from two sources: the first 160 participants of the ongoing ImmuneRACE study, and 1,254 subjects contributed by 6 global collaborators. Where available, HLA class I and class II types were taken from metadata supplied by the sample provider and were not determined by assay-based typing. The paper as a whole reports these results and caveats: The quantity of clinical and demographic metadata differed by source and by participant and was supplied without curation.

With respect to this clone: Its binding antigen is unknown. Nothing much larger sits one base from this clone, and base qualities are not available.

From its cysteine to its phenylalanine, the CDR3 spans 11 amino acids. Only the CDR3 region is kept as DNA, spanning 33 bases read in frame from base 1. From the germline V gene (reference sequence), CDR1 is DFQATT and CDR2 is SNEGSKA. The V end loses 7 bases and the J end loses 5 bases, and a stretch of 11 bases separates them. TCRbeta CDR3 regions were amplified from genomic DNA by means of the immunoSEQ Assay, a bias-controlled multiplex PCR. The published analysis was carried out like this. The number of nucleated cells in each sample was estimated by amplification of reference gene primers within the assay. To quantify the absolute abundance of each unique TCRbeta CDR3 rearrangement, sequence reads were collapsed and filtered. For each sample, productive Simpson clonality was calculated as the square root of Simpson's diversity index across productive rearrangements. Held by TCRdb, this immuneACCESS table contains in-frame sequences only and omits some clones. Under half of the omission traces to an unresolved V gene where checked; the cause of the rest is unknown. V and J calls and clone size follow that table, whereas D and trimming were derived from the DNA. The sample table shows 200,000 to 250,000 clones, and 80% are seen once. The ten largest clones add up to around 13% of the sample.

Collaborating institutions collected whole blood in K2EDTA tubes following their own protocols. For TCRbeta analysis, collaborator samples were shipped as frozen whole blood, as isolated PBMCs, or as DNA extracted from either sample type. The origin of this receptor is a human donor in a cohort sampled during active COVID-19. The sequence is built from TRBV20-1 and TRBJ1-1; the D segment cannot be called with confidence. The material sequenced was peripheral blood. For the CDR3, the sequence is CSGLSLTEAFF. The DNA is as follows: TGCAGTGGTCTCTCTCTGACTGAAGCTTTCTTT.